This TCR beta chain is drawn from a study of T-cell memory formation after mild COVID-19. In the study overall: Across donors, TCR clusters were largely donor specific.

As regards this clonotype: As yet, its antigen is unknown.

Germline V gene lookup returns CDR1 LGHDT and CDR2 YNNKEL (reference sequence). This CDR3 is 14 amino acids long. Trimming shortened V by 5 bases and J by 4 bases, and 11 bases separated the two germline ends. Study outcomes and limitations: Pre-infection memory showed some responding clones, and this suggested that cross-reactive memory joined. Contracting clones localized mainly to CM and EM when CD4+ and mainly to EMRA when CD8+.

5'RACE, which relied on constant-segment primers, yielded TCR alpha and TCR beta cDNA libraries carrying sample barcodes and UMIs. TCRdb re-derived calls from the 5' RACE reads in MiXCR, one entry per CDR3 protein. This table holds 30,000 to 45,000 distinct CDR3 sequences, about an eighth found once. This TCR was sampled from a man between 18 and 35 years old who had mild COVID-19 (a few samples of this study predate the infection). Cell type and time point are not known. The chain is built from TRBV3-1 and TRBJ1-4, with D unresolved. The material sequenced was PBMCs or a T cell subset sorted from them (not recorded which). This chain's CDR3 is CASSGRRNNEKLFF. The CDR3 DNA sequence: TGTGCCAGCAGCGGGAGGAGAAATAATGAAAAACTGTTTTTT.